This note documents a single T cell receptor (beta chain) sequence. The data belong to a study of blood T cell repertoires in COVID-19. As for the study in general: The cDNA or gDNA used as material had been derived from T cells, B-cell-depleted T cells, or PBMCs.

Per the study methods: Researchers report that nucleated cell counts were estimated from reference gene primer amplification. Libraries were prepared by immunoSEQ multiplex PCR; TCRdb keeps only in-frame clonotypes and omits some of them. V, J and clone size are those of that table, while D and trimming were read from the DNA. The table includes 150,000 to 200,000 clones, approximately 86% detected once. The source material was peripheral blood. The sequence derives from a man aged 55 to 70 with COVID-19, enrolled during active disease.

CDR3 nucleotides: TGTGCCAGCAGTCCTCACGCAGGGGGACTCCACTCTGGGGCCAACGTCCTGACTTTC. Translating gives CASSPHAGGLHSGANVLTF. The chain carries TRBV28 and TRBJ2-6, with D perhaps TRBD1 (7 bases). With 5 bases removed from V and 0 bases from J, the gap between germline ends came to 20 bases. The V gene's germline CDR1 is MDHEN and CDR2 SYDVKM. The CDR3 loop spans 19 amino acids.